This TCR beta chain was sequenced in a study of metastatic and nonmetastatic thyroid tumors. On the study more broadly: Patients with malignant and benign thyroid disease provided blood and tumor or nodule tissue, whose repertoires were compared.

This clone was observed a few times. The antigen is undetermined. Broader study findings: Malignant tumors reportedly showed significantly higher TCR beta diversity than benign nodules in both blood and tumor.

In the original workflow: Clinicopathological groups differed in CDR3, with these differences serving to build a distant-metastasis classifier for papillary thyroid cancer. TCRdb re-called the PCR reads via MiXCR. TCRdb's processing, not the authors' own work, is the source of the V and J calls. The sample lists some 23,000 clones; roughly 9.8% were seen once. Every patient underwent thyroid surgery untreated. V shed 8 bases and J 3 bases; nucleotides not matched to a gene: 6. The CDR3 covers 15 residues. Germline-derived CDR1 and CDR2 are SGHAT and FQNNGV. The TCR originated in a female donor with papillary thyroid cancer or a benign thyroid nodule (not recorded which). Some clones in this sample may be carry-over from other donors' samples. J is TRBJ2-5 and V is TRBV11-2, with 13 bases lining up with TRBD2. The sample comprised blood. The DNA for the CDR3 is TGTGCCAGCGGGGGAACTAGCGGGAGGGAAGAGACCCAGTACTTC. Its protein is CASGGTSGREETQYF.